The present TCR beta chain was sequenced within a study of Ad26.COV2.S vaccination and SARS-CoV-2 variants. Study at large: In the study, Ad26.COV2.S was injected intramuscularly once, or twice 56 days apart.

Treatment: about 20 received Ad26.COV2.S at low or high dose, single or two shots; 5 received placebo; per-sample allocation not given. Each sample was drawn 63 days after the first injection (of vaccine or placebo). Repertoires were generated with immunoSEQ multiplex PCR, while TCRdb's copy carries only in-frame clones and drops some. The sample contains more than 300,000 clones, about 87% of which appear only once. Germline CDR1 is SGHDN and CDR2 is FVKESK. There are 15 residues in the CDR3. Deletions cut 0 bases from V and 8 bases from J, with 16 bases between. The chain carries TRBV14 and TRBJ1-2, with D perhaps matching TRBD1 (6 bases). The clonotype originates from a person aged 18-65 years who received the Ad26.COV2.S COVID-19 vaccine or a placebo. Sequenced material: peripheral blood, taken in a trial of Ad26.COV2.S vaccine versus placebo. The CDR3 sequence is CASSQDRGALEGYTF. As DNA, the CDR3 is TGTGCCAGCAGCCAAGATCGGGGGGCGTTGGAAGGCTACACCTTC.